The sequence of this T cell receptor beta chain was determined in a study of CD8 T cells in Susac syndrome (dated by TCRdb to the late 2010s). Regarding the research as a whole: Among the Susac syndrome patients who were sequenced, clinically active disease was present in about six and clinical remission was observed in roughly eight. At blood withdrawal, Susac syndrome patients were either therapy-naive, taking corticosteroids (in some cases with IVIg as well), or taking IVIg alone. The study used repertoire sequencing to test whether antigen drove CD8+ T cell activation and differentiation in Susac syndrome.

RNA was extracted with the RNeasy kit and 0.5 to 1 ug was reverse transcribed using random hexamers. TCR beta CDR3 regions were amplified with the immunoSEQ multiplex PCR assay covering 54 Vbeta and 13 Jbeta segments. Bias from PCR amplification was corrected by using a synthetic template baseline for primer optimization and for computational correction. Per the authors' processing: Reads were assigned to V, D and J genes according to IMGT and analyzed in immunoSEQ Analyzer, with only productive sequences retained. Clonality was calculated as one minus the Shannon entropy normalized by log2 of the number of productive unique sequences. For each patient and control, public and private clones were evaluated among the 100 most prevalent clones. A clone was defined as Susac-specific if it was absent from the healthy and MS cohorts, from roughly 980 published viral clones and from other ImmuneACCESS disease sequences. TCRdb took the public reads, trimmed them with fastp at Q25, ran MiXCR for clone calling and kept in-frame beta chains. Rows with a matching CDR3 protein are joined into one entry that keeps the most common DNA and genes. What appears here as the V and J calls and clone size reflects TCRdb's work, not the paper's. This sample comprises about 180,000 distinct CDR3 sequences, about 95% of them detected only once. The ten largest clonotypes hold 0.099% of the sample.

Peripheral blood CD8+ and CD4+ T cells from healthy donors, Susac syndrome patients and multiple sclerosis patients were profiled using high-throughput TCR beta sequencing. Susac syndrome patients met recently defined diagnostic criteria for definite or probable disease. Bulk CD8+ and CD4+ T cells were purified magnetically by negative isolation, whereas CD8+ TEMRA cells were enriched by FACS. Blood was collected in EDTA tubes and processed within 24 hours, with PBMCs isolated through density gradient centrifugation. PBMCs intended for TCR sequencing were cryopreserved in liquid nitrogen and thawed later in a water bath at 37 degrees C. Purity of sorted or isolated CD4+, CD8+ and CD8+ TEMRA cells was at least 90%. Study-wide conclusions, independent of this receptor: The CD4+ T cell repertoire of patients with Susac syndrome showed no detectable clonal expansion. The number of individuals in the TCR sequencing and HLA analysis was recognized as being relatively small.

A remark on this clonotype: Its antigen is not yet known. The record has no base qualities; no much larger clone is one base away.

Germline trimming amounts to 2 bases on V and 0 bases on J, with 4 as the count of junction bases outside the gene matches. The CDR3 starts with the cysteine, ends with the phenylalanine, and has 16 residues. The sequence is cut down to CDR3 DNA, 48 bases in frame from base 1. As encoded in the germline V gene, CDR1 is MNHEY while CDR2 is SVGEGT. Material for sequencing was CD4+ T cells from PBMCs. The receptor comes from a human donor with Susac syndrome. The chain was built from TRBV6-2 or TRBV6-3 and TRBJ2-5, with 9 bases matching TRBD2. In nucleotides, the sequence is TGTGCCAGCAGTTACCCGGCTAGCGGGGACCAAGAGACCCAGTACTTC. This encodes CASSYPASGDQETQYF.